Given below is one TCR beta chain in context. The data originate from a study of blood T cells in healthy people across ages. The authors ran a second PCR of about 6 to 11 cycles using a sample-barcoded 5' primer and a J-beta primer mix. Using its own MiXCR run on the 5' RACE reads, TCRdb lists one record per CDR3 protein. The top ten hold just over 8.5% of the sample, which has 540,000 or so distinct CDR3 sequences, nearly 25% seen once. The CDR3 spans 13 residues. Germline lookup yields CDR1 SEHNR and CDR2 FQNEAQ (reference sequence). V dropped 5 bases and J dropped 4 bases, with 11 bases sitting between them. This sample also belongs to another study, concerning T cells of mothers and their children.

The sequenced sample consisted of blood. This sequence originates from a boy between 10 and 17 years old in good health. This rearrangement joins TRBV7-9 to TRBJ1-2; no clear D. CDR3 sequence: CASSPSLGYGYTF. CDR3 nucleotide sequence: TGTGCCAGCAGCCCCTCTTTGGGCTATGGCTACACCTTC.